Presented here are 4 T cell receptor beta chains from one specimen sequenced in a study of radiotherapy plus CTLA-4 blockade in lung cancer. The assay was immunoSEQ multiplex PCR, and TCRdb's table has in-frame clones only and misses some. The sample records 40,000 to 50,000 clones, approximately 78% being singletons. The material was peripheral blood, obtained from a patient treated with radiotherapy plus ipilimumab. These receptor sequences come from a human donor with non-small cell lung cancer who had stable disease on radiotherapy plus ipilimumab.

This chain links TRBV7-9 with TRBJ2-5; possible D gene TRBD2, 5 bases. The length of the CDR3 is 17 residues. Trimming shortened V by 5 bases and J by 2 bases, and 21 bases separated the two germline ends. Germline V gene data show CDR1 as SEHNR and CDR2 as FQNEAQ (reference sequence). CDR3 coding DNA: TGTGCCAGCAGCCTCCCAAAGGACGAGGGATTACAAGAGACCCAGTACTTC. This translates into CASSLPKDEGLQETQYF.

The CDR3 sequence is CASSDDREVNEQFF. In DNA, the CDR3 is TGTGCCAGCAGTGATGACAGGGAGGTCAATGAGCAGTTCTTC. This chain joins TRBV25-1 and TRBJ2-1, with D possibly TRBD1 on 7 matching bases. This CDR3 has 14 amino acids. Germline V gives CDR1 MGHDK, CDR2 SYGVNS. The germline V and J ends were trimmed by 3 bases and 6 bases, with 12 bases remaining between them.

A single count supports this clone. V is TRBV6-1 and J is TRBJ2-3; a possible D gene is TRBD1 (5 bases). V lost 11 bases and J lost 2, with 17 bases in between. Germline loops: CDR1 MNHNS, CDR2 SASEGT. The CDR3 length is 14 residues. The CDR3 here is CASLWGGATDTQYF. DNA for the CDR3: TGTGCCTCACTTTGGGGCGGAGCCACAGATACGCAGTATTTT.

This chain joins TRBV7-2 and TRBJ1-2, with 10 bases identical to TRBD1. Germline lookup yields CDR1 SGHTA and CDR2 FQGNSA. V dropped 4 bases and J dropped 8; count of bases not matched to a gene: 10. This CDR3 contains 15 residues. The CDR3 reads CASSSYRDRGPGYTF. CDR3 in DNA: TGTGCCAGCAGCTCCTACCGAGACAGGGGGCCAGGCTACACCTTC. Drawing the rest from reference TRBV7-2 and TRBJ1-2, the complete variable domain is GAGVSQSPSNKVTEKGKDVELRCDPISGHTALYWYRQSLGQGLEFLIYFQGNSAPDKSGLPSDRFSAERTGGSVSTLTIQRTQQEDSAVYLCASSSYRDRGPGYTFGSGTRLTVV.